This T cell receptor beta chain was sequenced for a study of early T cells in non-severe SARS-CoV-2 infection. The wider study: Chains from this unsorted whole-blood bulk RNA could not be paired.

Tagging with unique molecular identifiers was applied to individual cDNA molecules. TCRdb re-analysed the 5' RACE reads in MiXCR, keeping a single row per CDR3 protein. This sample carries some 54,000 distinct CDR3 sequences, approximately 11% of them seen once, and the ten largest clones take approximately 13%. Germline CDR1 MNHEY, CDR2 SVGAGI. J lost 2 bases, V lost 5 bases, and 2 bases had no gene match. The CDR3 is made up of 14 amino acids. Broader study findings: VDJdb-based annotation leaned toward anti-spike CD8 responses and missed private and CD4 specificities.

This clonotype was counted a few times. Its antigen is currently unknown. This chain joins TRBV6-5 and TRBJ2-3, with 9 bases lining up with TRBD1. Input material: whole blood. The TCR sequence derives from an adult who was a healthcare worker with PCR-confirmed SARS-CoV-2 infection or an uninfected control (not recorded which). CDR3 amino acids: CASSGTGHTDTQYF. The CDR3 DNA reads as TGTGCCAGCAGTGGGACAGGGCACACAGATACGCAGTATTTT.